This passage covers 8 T cell receptor beta chains from one sample sequenced in a study of human T cells and chemical hapten exposure listed by TCRdb under 2021. Library construction relied on RACE. Sequencing used a NextSeq 500. The public reads were quality trimmed at Q25 with fastp and then assembled into clones with MiXCR by TCRdb, keeping productive beta chains. Records with the same CDR3 protein are collapsed into one entry carrying the most frequent genes and DNA. The sample table contains roughly 30,000 distinct CDR3 sequences; only one count was recorded for 6.5% to 9% of them. Clones ranked in the top ten supply approximately 10% of the sample. What the time point label conveys for this sample: healthy volunteer bleed at 2 weeks. Unfractionated whole blood was collected in Tempus Blood RNA tubes, and total RNA was extracted from that blood. The material sequenced was whole blood. These receptor sequences come from a human donor in good health. Some clones in this sample may be carry-over from other donors' samples.

The gene calls are TRBV7-2 and TRBJ1-3, with D unclear. This CDR3 has 14 amino acids. CDR1 and CDR2 from the germline V gene are SGHTA and FQGNSA. V was cut by 2 bases and J by 0 bases, with 5 bases left in between. CDR3 protein: CASSLPGSGNTIYF. The CDR3 DNA reads as TGTGCCAGCAGCTTACCAGGCTCTGGAAACACCATATATTTT.

This clonotype was observed many times. This chain joins TRBV2 and TRBJ2-1; possibly TRBD1 for D (6 bases). The CDR3 covers 11 residues. CDR1 and CDR2 (germline): SNHLY, FYNNEI. V was pared by 8 bases and J by 14 bases, with 16 bases between. CDR3: CASGAGDREFF. As DNA, the CDR3 is TGTGCCAGCGGGGCAGGGGACCGGGAGTTCTTC.

The V gene is TRBV18, the J gene TRBJ1-5; the D is unclear. In germline, CDR1 is KGHSH, CDR2 LQKENI. Trimming removed 3 bases from V and 6 bases from J, with 6 bases in between. The CDR3 length is 12 residues. The CDR3 region is CASSPRVQPQHF. The CDR3 bases are TGTGCCAGCTCACCGCGGGTTCAGCCCCAGCATTTT.

This clonotype was seen a few times. The gene calls are TRBV5-1 and TRBJ1-1; D gene ambiguous. V was clipped by 4 bases and J by 1 base, with 11 bases between them. Germline V gene lookup returns CDR1 SGHRS and CDR2 YFSETQ. The CDR3 is 14 amino acids. The CDR3 is CASSPDTKNTEAFF. The CDR3 bases are TGCGCCAGCAGCCCCGACACTAAGAACACTGAAGCTTTCTTT.

This clonotype was seen a single time. V and J are TRBV7-2 and TRBJ1-3; D is perhaps TRBD1 (6 bases). The CDR3 is 15 residues long. The germline CDR1 and CDR2 sequences are SGHTA and FQGNSA. V lost 7 bases and J lost 0, with 13 bases in between. CDR3 sequence reads: CASTTTGLSGNTIYF. CDR3 DNA: TGTGCCAGCACCACAACAGGGCTCTCTGGAAACACCATATATTTT.

This clonotype came up many times. The rearrangement joins TRBV7-9 to TRBJ2-3; D unclear. V was shortened by 1 base and J by 2 bases, with 1 base between the two germline ends. The length of the CDR3 is 12 residues. The germline V gene encodes CDR1 SEHNR and CDR2 FQNEAQ (reference sequence). CDR3 sequence: CASSLDTDTQYF. The CDR3 nucleotides are TGTGCCAGCAGCTTAGACACAGATACGCAGTATTTT.

This clonotype was counted many times. The chain has TRBV6-6 and TRBJ1-5, with 8 bases fitting TRBD1. This CDR3 contains 14 residues. After removal of 7 bases from V and 2 bases from J, the junction contained 4 bases not matched to a gene. The germline V gene encodes CDR1 MNHNY and CDR2 SVGAGI (reference sequence). CDR3 region: CASIQGQGNQPQHF. The CDR3 DNA sequence: TGTGCCAGCATCCAGGGACAGGGCAATCAGCCCCAGCATTTT.

This clonotype was counted ten times or more. The V gene is TRBV10-3, the J gene TRBJ2-7; no firm D call. Germline V gene data show CDR1 as ENHRY and CDR2 as SYGVKD. The CDR3 is 13 amino acids. The V gene lost 8 bases and the J gene lost 3 bases, with 14 bases spanning the gap. The CDR3 DNA sequence: TGTGCCATCGTAGACCGACCCGACTACGAGCAGTACTTC. Its translation is CAIVDRPDYEQYF.